This TCR beta chain is from a study of blood T cell repertoires in COVID-19. Overall study context: Samples representing acute and convalescent COVID-19 were sourced from the United States, Italy and Spain. Sample material is recorded as cDNA or gDNA derived from T cells, B-cell-depleted T cells, or PBMCs.

Original analysis: Estimation of nucleated cell counts relied on the amplification of reference gene primers. TCRdb's table, derived via immunoSEQ multiplex PCR, lists solely in-frame clones and lacks some. The D gene and trimming were derived from the DNA, and the V and J assignments and clone size from that table. This sample yields nearly 110,000 clones, of which roughly 84% are seen a single time; about 4.2% belongs to the top ten. Trimming took 6 bases from V and 4 from J, leaving 18 bases between them. The V gene's germline CDR1 is LNHDA and CDR2 SQIVND (reference sequence). The CDR3 is made up of 15 amino acids.

Sequencing was carried out using peripheral blood. This TCR was sampled from a human donor in a cohort sampled during active COVID-19. This chain uses TRBV19 with TRBJ1-1, with TRBD1 as a possible D gene (5 bases). In DNA form, the CDR3 reads TGTGCCAGTAGCCTAGAAGGGGCGCGGGGCACTGAAGCTTTCTTT. Translated, it gives CASSLEGARGTEAFF.